A selection of T cell receptor beta chains follows, all from one sample in a study of T-cell reconstitution after alpha-beta-depleted transplantation in children. MiXCR, run by TCRdb on the PCR reads, gives a single entry per CDR3 protein. The top ten clones hold approximately 4.5% of a sample with about 830,000 distinct CDR3 sequences, roughly 15% of them seen once. Source: PBMCs, mostly from graft donor cells, taken 360 days after TCRalphabeta/CD19-depleted stem cell transplant. The receptors were gathered from a male patient aged 10-17 years who had a stem cell transplant for acute lymphoblastic leukemia, so the T cells may come from the graft donor. CDR3s include the opening cysteine and the closing phenylalanine or tryptophan. Each record gives: D gene, J gene, V gene, clone size, CDR3 DNA, CDR3 protein. The D gene is left open where the match is weak. Not all rows give a size; the values are once, few, many and, for expanded clones, a class.

TRBD1 | TRBJ2-6 | TRBV29-1 | few | TGCAGCGTTTACGGGACAGGGGGCAATTTTGGGGCCAACGTCCTGACTTTC | CSVYGTGGNFGANVLTF
NA | TRBJ2-2 | TRBV12-3/TRBV12-4 | many | TGTGCCAGCAGTTTAAGGACACACACCGGGGAGCTGTTTTTT | CASSLRTHTGELFF
NA | TRBJ2-7 | TRBV9 | few | TGTGCCAGCAGCGTAGGGTATGGTAGCGGCGAGCAGTACTTC | CASSVGYGSGEQYF
TRBD1 | TRBJ1-1 | TRBV4-1 | NA | TGCGCCAGCAGCCCTCAGGGGGGTTGGTCTGAAGCTTTCTTT | CASSPQGGWSEAFF
NA | TRBJ1-3 | TRBV12-3/TRBV12-4 | NA | TGTGCCAGCAGTTTATTGGAAGGGCGGCGGTCTGGAAACACCATATATTTT | CASSLLEGRRSGNTIYF
TRBD2 | TRBJ2-7 | TRBV29-1 | few | TGCAGCGTAGCCGGGACTAGCGGGAGGGCCAGTTACGAGCAGTACTTC | CSVAGTSGRASYEQYF
NA | TRBJ2-2 | TRBV7-2 | few | TGTGCCAGCAGTTCTACCATCGCCGGGGAGCTGTTTTTT | CASSSTIAGELFF
NA | TRBJ1-1 | TRBV12-3/TRBV12-4 | many | TGTGCCAGCAGAAAAACAGGGTTGAACACTGAAGCTTTCTTT | CASRKTGLNTEAFF
NA | TRBJ2-3 | TRBV7-7 | NA | TGTGCCAGCAGCTTATCCGTATCGTCCCCAGATACGCAGTATTTT | CASSLSVSSPDTQYF
NA | TRBJ2-1 | TRBV24-1 | NA | TGTGCCACCAGTGACAGAGCCTACAATGAGCAGTTCTTC | CATSDRAYNEQFF
NA | TRBJ2-2 | TRBV10-2 | few | TGCGCCACCCTTACTGACGGATTGAACACCGGGGAGCTGTTTTTT | CATLTDGLNTGELFF
NA | TRBJ1-2 | TRBV11-2 | NA | TGTGCCAGCAGCTTAGGAGCAGGGTTGGACACCTTC | CASSLGAGLDTF
TRBD1 | TRBJ2-1 | TRBV28 | NA | TGTGCCAGCAGTTTACTTGCGCATACTACGCCTACCGGGACAGGGTTTATCTACAATGAGCAGTTCTTC | CASSLLAHTTPTGTGFIYNEQFF
TRBD1 | TRBJ2-1 | TRBV24-1 | few | TGTGCCACCACCTCACGCGACAGGGGGCGTAGCTGCGCAATAAATGAGCAGTTCTTC | CATTSRDRGRSCAINEQFF
TRBD1 | TRBJ2-1 | TRBV5-1 | many | TGCGCCAGCAGCACGCGACAGGGCTTGCAGTTCTTC | CASSTRQGLQFF
NA | TRBJ2-2 | TRBV5-4 | NA | TGTGCCAGCAGCTTGGAAGTTCGACCCACCGGGGAGCTGTTTTTT | CASSLEVRPTGELFF
NA | TRBJ1-3 | TRBV6-1 | few | TGTGCCAGCAGCGACCAGGTCTCTGGAAACACCATATATTTT | CASSDQVSGNTIYF
NA | TRBJ2-7 | TRBV20-1 | NA | TGCAGTGCTAGAGTCTTTCCCTACGAGCAGTACTTC | CSARVFPYEQYF
NA | TRBJ2-5 | TRBV3-1 | once | TGTGCCTCCACCAAGCCCGGGACAGAGACCCAGTACTTC | CASTKPGTETQYF
TRBD1 | TRBJ2-1 | TRBV13 | few | TGTGCCAGCAGCCCGCCCGGGACAGGGGACATCTGGTTCTTC | CASSPPGTGDIWFF
NA | TRBJ1-2 | TRBV12-3/TRBV12-4 | few | TGTGCCAGCAGTGACAGATCGCTACCCTATGGCTACACCTTC | CASSDRSLPYGYTF
NA | TRBJ2-5 | TRBV20-1 | NA | TGCAGTGCCTCCGGGTTGCTCGTTCAAGAGACCCAGTACTTC | CSASGLLVQETQYF
TRBD1 | TRBJ2-7 | TRBV20-1 | NA | TGCAGTGCTAGGGTACAGGGGGGTACCTACGAGCAGTACTTC | CSARVQGGTYEQYF
NA | TRBJ2-1 | TRBV7-2 | NA | TGTGCCAGCAGCTTAGGAGGCGGGAAGATCTACAATGAGCAGTTCTTC | CASSLGGGKIYNEQFF
NA | TRBJ2-6 | TRBV4-1 | NA | TGCGCCAGCAGCCATCAGGGAACGATCTCTGGGGCCAACGTCCTGACTTTC | CASSHQGTISGANVLTF
NA | TRBJ2-3 | TRBV29-1 | few | TGCAGCGTTGGGGGGAGAATTACAGATACGCAGTATTTT | CSVGGRITDTQYF
NA | TRBJ1-5 | TRBV9 | few | TGTGCCAGCAGCCCATTCTCAAGCAATCAGCCCCAGCATTTT | CASSPFSSNQPQHF
NA | TRBJ2-7 | TRBV21-1 | few | TGTGCCAGGACTGCAAAGCGATGGGGACGAGGGGAGGGTTCCTACGAGCAGTACTTC | CARTAKRWGRGEGSYEQYF
NA | TRBJ1-1 | TRBV29-1 | many | TGCAGCGTGGGAGGGGCCGCGGACACTGAAGCTTTCTTT | CSVGGAADTEAFF
TRBD1 | TRBJ2-1 | TRBV5-1 | few | TGCGCCAGTGTCAGACAGGGGAGATACAATGAGCAGTTCTTC | CASVRQGRYNEQFF
NA | TRBJ2-1 | TRBV19 | NA | TGTGCCAGTAGTATAGTGGGGACTCACAATGAGCAGTTCTTC | CASSIVGTHNEQFF
NA | TRBJ1-2 | TRBV20-1 | NA | TGCAGTGCTAGAGTCACAGGGAAATGGTCCTATGGCTACACCTTC | CSARVTGKWSYGYTF